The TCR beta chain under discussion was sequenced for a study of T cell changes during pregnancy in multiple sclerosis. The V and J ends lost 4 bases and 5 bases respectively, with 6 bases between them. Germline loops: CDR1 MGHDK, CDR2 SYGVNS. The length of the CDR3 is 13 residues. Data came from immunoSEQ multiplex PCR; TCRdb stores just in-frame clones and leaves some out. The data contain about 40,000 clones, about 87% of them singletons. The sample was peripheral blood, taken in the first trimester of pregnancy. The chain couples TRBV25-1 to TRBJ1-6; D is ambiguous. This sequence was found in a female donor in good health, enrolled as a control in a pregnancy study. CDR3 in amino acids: CASSVADNSPLHF. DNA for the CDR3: TGTGCCAGCAGTGTGGCAGATAATTCACCCCTCCACTTT.